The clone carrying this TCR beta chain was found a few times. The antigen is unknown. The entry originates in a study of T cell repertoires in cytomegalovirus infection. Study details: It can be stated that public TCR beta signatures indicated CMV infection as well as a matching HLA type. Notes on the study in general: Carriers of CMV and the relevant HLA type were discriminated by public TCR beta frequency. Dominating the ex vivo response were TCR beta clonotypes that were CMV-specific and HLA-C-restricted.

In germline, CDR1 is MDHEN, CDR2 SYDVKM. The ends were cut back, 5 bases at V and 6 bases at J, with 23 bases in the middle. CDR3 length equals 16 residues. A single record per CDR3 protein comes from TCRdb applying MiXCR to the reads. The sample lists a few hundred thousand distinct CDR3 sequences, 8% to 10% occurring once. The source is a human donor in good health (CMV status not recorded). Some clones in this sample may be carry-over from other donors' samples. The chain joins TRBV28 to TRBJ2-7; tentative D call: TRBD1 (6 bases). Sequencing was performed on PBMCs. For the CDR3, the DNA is TGTGCCAGCAGTCAACCCTTGACAGGTCAAGGTGGCGAGCAGTACTTC. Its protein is CASSQPLTGQGGEQYF.